A selection of T cell receptor beta chains follows, all from one sample in a study of T-cell memory formation after mild COVID-19. TCRdb re-called the 5' RACE reads through MiXCR, storing one row per CDR3 protein. In the table there are about 430,000 distinct CDR3 sequences, 20% to 25% of which are singletons. Sequenced: PBMCs or a T cell subset sorted from them (not recorded which). These receptors all stem from an adult woman who had mild COVID-19 (a few samples of this study predate the infection). Cell type and time point are not known. CDR3s include the opening cysteine and the closing phenylalanine or tryptophan. The order of the fields is V gene, CDR3 protein.

v_gene: TRBV9
CDR3aa: CASSTNELTQYF

v_gene: TRBV5-1
CDR3aa: CASSLAWSGGSLTYEQYF

v_gene: TRBV9
CDR3aa: CASSATGGRDNEQFF

v_gene: TRBV7-9
CDR3aa: CASSLTYRLAGAEDTQYF

v_gene: TRBV7-6
CDR3aa: CASRPAGDKSPLHF

v_gene: TRBV6-2/TRBV6-3
CDR3aa: CASSYEESNYGYTF

v_gene: TRBV9
CDR3aa: CASSVASGGYEQFF

v_gene: TRBV11-3
CDR3aa: CASSLVTAGERTQYF

v_gene: TRBV2
CDR3aa: CASSVTGLEGYTF

v_gene: TRBV7-9
CDR3aa: CASSLVASRTDLNYGYTF

v_gene: TRBV20-1
CDR3aa: CSARLGEAKNIQYF

v_gene: TRBV12-3/TRBV12-4
CDR3aa: CASTPSLQETQYF

v_gene: TRBV7-6
CDR3aa: CASSRETDLGGGYHEGTDTQYF

v_gene: TRBV11-3
CDR3aa: CASSMLFGSEAFF

v_gene: TRBV5-1
CDR3aa: CASAGLARNEQFF

v_gene: TRBV6-2/TRBV6-3
CDR3aa: CASRLSTAVGYTF

v_gene: TRBV5-1
CDR3aa: CASSSGTYSDTQYF

v_gene: TRBV2
CDR3aa: CASSERLSGNTIYF

v_gene: TRBV2
CDR3aa: CASRAGTGPEKLFF

v_gene: TRBV5-6
CDR3aa: CASSPSGGSAGNTIYF

v_gene: TRBV3-1
CDR3aa: CASSQGPSNQPQHF